Sequencing of this T cell receptor (beta chain) was carried out in a study of shared clonotypes between healthy human individuals. Study-level results: The naive CD4 repertoires of a handful of donors were compared, and approximately 4.5% of clonotypes were shared.

The assay was immunoSEQ multiplex PCR, and TCRdb's table has in-frame clones only and misses some. The sample includes about 960,000 clones, approximately 80% of them seen just once. All of the donors resided in Nashville, Tennessee, and each was a Caucasian adult. In the case of this clone: What it binds is not known.

There are 15 residues in the CDR3. Trimming left V 0 bases short and J 2 bases short, with 9 bases between. Germline V gene data show CDR1 as SGDLS and CDR2 as YYNGEE. The source of this sequence is a man aged 18 to 29 in good health. The sequencing sample was made of memory CD4+ T cells sorted from blood. Subset meaning: CD45RA-negative fraction. This sequence joins TRBV9 and TRBJ1-5; no reliable D call. This CDR3 is CASSVDQDGNQPQHF. CDR3 sequence (DNA): TGTGCCAGCAGCGTAGACCAGGACGGCAATCAGCCCCAGCATTTT.